What follows are 26 T cell receptor beta chains derived from one specimen sequenced in a study of cytomegalovirus exposure and HLA in healthy donors. Produced via immunoSEQ multiplex PCR; TCRdb's table is partial and in-frame only. The sample records around 180,000 clones, approximately 84% being singletons. The specimen was PBMCs. These receptors came from a man between 18 and 35 years old in good health and CMV-seropositive.

The rearrangement uses TRBV5-6 and TRBJ2-1; unclear D gene. Per the germline V gene, CDR1 is SGHDT and CDR2 is YYEEEE. Trimming stripped 1 base from V and 0 bases from J, with 8 bases between. CDR3 size: 15 residues. In DNA, the CDR3 is TGTGCCAGCAGCTTGAGAGTGATCTCCTACAATGAGCAGTTCTTC. Protein product: CASSLRVISYNEQFF. The complete variable domain, with remaining parts taken from reference TRBV5-6 and TRBJ2-1, reads DAGVTQSPTHLIKTRGQQVTLRCSPKSGHDTVSWYQQALGQGPQFIFQYYEEEERQRGNFPDRFSGHQFPNYSSELNVNALLLGDSALYLCASSLRVISYNEQFFGPGTRLTVL.

The V and J genes are TRBV4-1 and TRBJ2-5, with D perhaps TRBD1 (6 bases). Per the germline V gene, CDR1 is MGHRA and CDR2 is YSYEKL. With 4 bases removed from V and 5 bases from J, the gap between germline ends came to 11 bases. The CDR3 loop spans 13 amino acids. CDR3 residues: CASSLWGPETQYF. DNA for the CDR3: TGCGCCAGCAGCCTTTGGGGGCCGGAGACCCAGTACTTC.

The table lists this clone with a count of one. The chain uses TRBV27 and TRBJ2-1; maybe TRBD2 (5 bases). Germline V gives CDR1 MNHEY, CDR2 SMNVEV (reference sequence). Trimming stripped 4 bases from V and 4 bases from J, with 11 bases between. The CDR3 extends over 14 amino acids. CDR3 nucleotides: TGTGCCAGCAGTTCTCACGGACTTTACAATGAGCAGTTCTTC. It yields the protein CASSSHGLYNEQFF.

The chain combines TRBV5-4 with TRBJ2-7; maybe TRBD2 (7 bases). Trimming cost V 0 bases and J 2 bases, with 12 bases left between them. Germline values: CDR1 SGHNT, CDR2 YYREEE (reference sequence). CDR3 size: 15 residues. The CDR3 is CASSLVGGAAYEQYF. The CDR3 coding sequence is TGTGCCAGCAGCTTGGTAGGGGGGGCCGCCTACGAGCAGTACTTC.

With regard to this clone: The DNA is left out, because the CDR3 cannot be placed on it with certainty; the CDR3 is given as TCRdb lists it. This chain uses TRBV28 with TRBJ2-7; TRBD2, the table's D call, lacks a check against the DNA. Germline assignment: CDR1 MDHEN and CDR2 SYDVKM. The CDR3 spans 14 amino acids, including both terminal residues. This CDR3 reads CASSSSRAGYEQYF.

V and J are TRBV13 and TRBJ2-3; 15 nucleotides align to TRBD2. J was trimmed by 3 bases and V by 5 bases; bases with no gene match: 3. Germline loops: CDR1 PRHDT, CDR2 FYEKMQ (reference sequence). CDR3 size: 16 residues. The CDR3 is CASSRTSGRDTDTQYF. CDR3 DNA: TGTGCCAGCAGCCGGACTAGCGGGAGGGATACAGATACGCAGTATTTT.

The chain is built from TRBV6-5 and TRBJ1-1; the match to TRBD1 covers 10 bases. The CDR3 spans 15 residues. CDR1 and CDR2 (germline): MNHEY, SVGAGI. V lost 5 bases, J lost 1 base, and 4 bases stayed unmatched. The CDR3 loop reads CASSQRDRGNTEAFF. CDR3 coding DNA: TGTGCCAGCAGTCAAAGGGACAGGGGGAACACTGAAGCTTTCTTT.

The genes are TRBV9 and TRBJ1-2; 8 bases line up with TRBD1. V dropped 4 bases and J dropped 4; count of bases not matched to a gene: 6. The germline V gene encodes CDR1 SGDLS and CDR2 YYNGEE. The length of the CDR3 is 14 residues. The CDR3, as DNA: TGTGCCAGCAGCCTTCAGGGGGCTGCCTATGGCTACACCTTC. It encodes CASSLQGAAYGYTF.

This chain uses TRBV7-9 with TRBJ2-5; unclear D gene. The V end lost 10 bases, the J end lost 4 bases, and 7 bases lay between the germline ends. Germline V gene data show CDR1 as SEHNR and CDR2 as FQNEAQ (reference sequence). This CDR3 region has 10 residues. CDR3 bases: TGTGCCACCGTTCTAGAGACCCAGTACTTC. It translates to CATVLETQYF.

The chain is built from TRBV29-1 and TRBJ1-2, with 9 bases fitting TRBD1. The germline V gene encodes CDR1 SQVTM and CDR2 ANQGSEA. The ends lost 3 bases at V and 6 bases at J; junction bases unmatched: 2. CDR3 length: 12 amino acids. The chain's CDR3 is CSVETGGDGYTF. The DNA for the CDR3 is TGCAGCGTTGAGACAGGGGGGGATGGCTACACCTTC.

CDR3 protein: CASSSDRLEAFF. The CDR3 nucleotides read TGTGCCAGCAGCTCGGACAGACTTGAAGCTTTCTTT. V gene TRBV5-6 combines with J gene TRBJ1-1, with D possibly being TRBD1 (6 bases). Germline V gives CDR1 SGHDT, CDR2 YYEEEE. V gave up 3 bases and J gave up 7 bases, with 10 bases separating them. The CDR3 extends over 12 amino acids.

This chain connects TRBV5-6 to TRBJ1-2; 9 nucleotides agree with TRBD1. This CDR3 has 14 residues. V was pared by 4 bases and J by 7 bases, with 8 bases of the junction left unmatched. Per the germline V gene, CDR1 is SGHDT and CDR2 is YYEEEE. The CDR3 DNA is TGTGCCAGCAGCGCGGGACAGGGATTTGGTGGCTACACCTTC. Residues: CASSAGQGFGGYTF.

The chain employs TRBV9 and TRBJ2-2; possibly TRBD2 for D (5 bases). The CDR3 has 15 amino acids. Germline V CDR1 and CDR2: SGDLS, YYNGEE. V was shortened by 9 bases and J by 2 bases, with 17 bases between the two germline ends. The CDR3 protein is CATKRGAENTGELFF. CDR3 sequence (DNA): TGTGCCACCAAAAGAGGAGCGGAAAACACCGGGGAGCTGTTTTTT. The variable domain in full, completed from reference TRBV9 and TRBJ2-2, reads DSGVTQTPKHLITATGQRVTLRCSPRSGDLSVYWYQQSLDQGLQFLIQYYNGEERAKGNILERFSAQQFPDLHSELNLSSLELGDSALYFCATKRGAENTGELFFGEGSRLTVL.

The chain combines TRBV27 with TRBJ2-2; possible D gene TRBD1, 6 bases. V lost 3 bases and J 3 bases, leaving 14 bases between the germline ends. In germline, CDR1 is MNHEY, CDR2 SMNVEV (reference sequence). This CDR3 is built from 16 residues. As DNA, the CDR3 is TGTGCCAGCAGTTTGACAGGTCGGTGGGACACCGGGGAGCTGTTTTTT. Its protein is CASSLTGRWDTGELFF.

The genes are TRBV19 and TRBJ2-6; 8 nucleotides match TRBD1. V lost 2 bases to trimming and J lost 2 bases; unmatched junction nucleotides: 2. Germline CDR1 is LNHDA and CDR2 is SQIVND (reference sequence). The CDR3 sequence is 16 residues long. The CDR3 nucleotides read TGTGCCAGTAGTATACGACAGGGGACTGGGGCCAACGTCCTGACTTTC. Protein: CASSIRQGTGANVLTF. Full variable domain (remainder filled in from reference TRBV19 and TRBJ2-6): DGGITQSPKYLFRKEGQNVTLSCEQNLNHDAMYWYRQDPGQGLRLIYYSQIVNDFQKGDIAEGYSVSREKKESFPLTVTSAQKNPTAFYLCASSIRQGTGANVLTFGAGSRLTVL.

This clone was observed a handful of times. This rearrangement joins TRBV25-1 to TRBJ2-5; D is perhaps TRBD2 (5 bases). Germline CDR1 and CDR2: MGHDK and SYGVNS. V shed 5 bases and J shed 5 bases, with 15 bases lying between them. The CDR3 runs to 14 residues. The CDR3 here is CASSTGGRWETQYF. The CDR3 DNA sequence: TGTGCCAGCAGTACCGGAGGTAGATGGGAGACCCAGTACTTC. The full variable domain, completed using reference TRBV25-1 and TRBJ2-5, is EADIYQTPRYLVIGTGKKITLECSQTMGHDKMYWYQQDPGMELHLIHYSYGVNSTEKGDLSSESTVSRIRTEHFPLTLESARPSHTSQYLCASSTGGRWETQYFGPGTRLLVL.

The chain uses TRBV6-1 and TRBJ2-1, with D possibly being TRBD1 (5 bases). Trimming removed 8 bases from V and 9 bases from J, with 11 bases in between. Germline CDR1 and CDR2: MNHNS and SASEGT. The CDR3 is 11 residues long. This CDR3 is CASGASGEQFF. In DNA, the CDR3 is TGTGCCAGCGGGGCGAGTGGTGAGCAGTTCTTC.

In this sample, this clone turned up a few times. This chain uses TRBV27 with TRBJ1-2; 7 positions match TRBD1. Germline V gene sequence: CDR1 MNHEY, CDR2 SMNVEV (reference sequence). The trim removed 4 bases at V and 4 bases at J, leaving 9 bases unmatched. This CDR3 is 15 amino acids long. The CDR3 sequence: CASSYRPQGGYGYTF. DNA of the CDR3: TGTGCCAGCAGTTACCGCCCTCAGGGGGGCTATGGCTACACCTTC.

The chain uses TRBV11-3 and TRBJ2-6; 7 bases agree with TRBD1. CDR1 is SGHNT, CDR2 YENEEA, per germline. After removal of 1 base from V and 0 bases from J, the junction contained 6 bases not matched to a gene. This CDR3 has 18 residues. The CDR3 is CASSLGDRMSSGANVLTF. In nucleotides, the CDR3 is TGTGCCAGCAGCTTAGGGGACAGAATGAGCTCTGGGGCCAACGTCCTGACTTTC.

The V gene is TRBV27, the J gene TRBJ1-1, with a tentative D call TRBD1 (6 bases). The germline gives CDR1 MNHEY, CDR2 SMNVEV (reference sequence). This CDR3 is 15 amino acids long. Trimming removed 4 bases from V and 0 bases from J, with 12 bases in between. DNA for the CDR3: TGTGCCAGCAGTTCGCCAGGGGCCCTGAACACTGAAGCTTTCTTT. It is translated as CASSSPGALNTEAFF.

The chain couples TRBV19 to TRBJ1-3, with a possible D match to TRBD1 (6 bases). Germline V gives CDR1 LNHDA, CDR2 SQIVND (reference sequence). Trimming removed 7 bases from V and 0 bases from J, with 10 bases in between. This CDR3 spans 14 amino acids. The CDR3 DNA reads as TGTGCCAGTATGGGGGCCTCCTCTGGAAACACCATATATTTT. The encoded protein is CASMGASSGNTIYF.

The genes are TRBV7-2 and TRBJ2-1, with D perhaps matching TRBD2 (6 bases). CDR1 SGHTA and CDR2 FQGNSA come from the germline V gene. The V end was cut by 4 bases, the J end by 0 bases, with 10 bases between. CDR3 length: 15 residues. The CDR3 reads CASSSPGGSYNEQFF. The CDR3 DNA sequence: TGTGCCAGCAGCTCCCCCGGGGGCTCCTACAATGAGCAGTTCTTC.

This clone was counted a single time. This chain uses TRBV28 with TRBJ2-7; 11 positions agree with TRBD1. Trimming removed 10 bases from V and 1 base from J; junction bases left unmatched: 6. Per germline, CDR1 MDHEN and CDR2 SYDVKM. The CDR3 loop spans 14 amino acids. CDR3 nucleotides: TGTGCCATCCATGGACAGGGGGCATCCTACGAGCAGTACTTC. Protein: CAIHGQGASYEQYF.

In DNA form, the CDR3 reads TGTGCCAGCAGTTATCAGGGGGGAGAGACCCAGTACTTC. This gives the protein CASSYQGGETQYF. The chain links TRBV6-6 to TRBJ2-5, with TRBD1 as a possible D gene (7 bases). The V end was cut by 3 bases, the J end by 4 bases, with 9 bases between. The CDR3 contains 13 residues. Germline V CDR1 and CDR2: MNHNY, SVGAGI (reference sequence).

The CDR3 spells CASSRRTGGRNEQFF. The CDR3 DNA reads as TGTGCCAGCAGCCGACGGACAGGGGGCAGAAATGAGCAGTTCTTC. This chain joins TRBV27 and TRBJ2-1; TRBD1 aligns across 11 bases. This CDR3 has 15 residues. The V gene's germline CDR1 is MNHEY and CDR2 SMNVEV (reference sequence). V lost 6 bases to trimming and J lost 7 bases; unmatched junction nucleotides: 8.

This clone was recorded a few times. The V call is TRBV4-2, the J call TRBJ2-5, with 9 positions matching TRBD1. V was pared by 3 bases and J by 4 bases, with 9 bases of the junction left unmatched. In germline, CDR1 is LGHNA, CDR2 YNFKEQ. The CDR3 covers 16 residues. This chain's CDR3 is CASSQEPGQGSETQYF. The CDR3 DNA is TGTGCCAGCAGCCAGGAACCGGGACAGGGCTCAGAGACCCAGTACTTC.